This T cell receptor (beta chain) was documented in a study of cytomegalovirus exposure and HLA in healthy donors. In the PCR, 60 Vbeta and 13 Jbeta primers were used. Sequencing was performed with immunoSEQ multiplex PCR; in TCRdb, only in-frame clones are kept and a portion is missing. The data hold under 200,000 clones, with about 12% observed a single time. V lost 5 bases and J lost 0, with 14 bases in between. The CDR3 length is 16 residues. CDR1 and CDR2 (germline): MNHEY, SMNVEV (reference sequence). General study points: Cytomegalovirus-associated status was assigned to about 180 TCR beta chains. Reports credit the classifier with highly specific, highly sensitive diagnosis of cytomegalovirus status. The authors later found TCR association rates varying by HLA locus, with DRB1 most and HLA-C fewest.

Of note for this clone: Its antigen is undetermined.

The chain links TRBV27 to TRBJ1-5; possibly TRBD1 for D (5 bases). This sequence was found in a man in his forties or fifties in good health and CMV-seropositive. Sequencing was performed on PBMCs. The chain's CDR3 is CASSRRGDYSNQPQHF. The CDR3 nucleotides are TGTGCCAGCAGTCGAAGGGGTGATTATAGCAATCAGCCCCAGCATTTT.